The 23 T cell receptor beta chains presented below share a single source sample, sequenced in a study of graft-versus-host responses after intestinal transplantation. The assay was immunoSEQ multiplex PCR, and TCRdb's table has in-frame clones only and misses some. The sample carries 30,000 to 45,000 clones, about four fifths recorded once. Source: PBMCs, taken less than 1,400 days after transplant. The source of these receptors is a human patient who received an intestinal transplant, so some T cells may come from the graft donor.

The chain employs TRBV27 and TRBJ2-5; 10 bases are a match to TRBD1. Per germline, CDR1 MNHEY and CDR2 SMNVEV (reference sequence). The CDR3 extends over 14 amino acids. Unmatched junction bases numbered 4, after V lost 5 bases and J lost 4 bases. The CDR3 DNA follows: TGTGCCAGCAGTGAGACAGGGGGCGTAGAGACCCAGTACTTC. This codes for CASSETGGVETQYF.

This rearrangement joins TRBV30 to TRBJ1-2; 7 bases agree with TRBD1. Germline V CDR1 and CDR2: GTSNPN, SVGIG (reference sequence). This CDR3 has 14 residues. V was clipped by 1 base and J by 5 bases; unmatched bases: 7. The CDR3 sequence is CAWSAGGGLYGYTF. The CDR3, as DNA: TGTGCCTGGAGTGCAGGGGGGGGCCTATATGGCTACACCTTC.

By share of the sample, this clone is medium-sized (0.01 to 0.1%). The chain employs TRBV7-9 and TRBJ1-1; D ambiguous. V lost 6 bases to trimming and J lost 1 base, with 15 bases between them. Germline CDR1 is SEHNR and CDR2 is FQNEAQ (reference sequence). This CDR3 comprises 15 residues. The CDR3 here is CASRDARSGNTEAFF. Here the CDR3 DNA reads TGTGCCAGCAGGGATGCGCGGTCAGGGAACACTGAAGCTTTCTTT.

The V and J genes are TRBV13 and TRBJ2-7; D may be TRBD1 or TRBD2 (5 bases each). CDR3 length: 12 amino acids. Germline V gene data show CDR1 as PRHDT and CDR2 as FYEKMQ (reference sequence). Trimming removed 5 bases at V and 2 bases at J, with 7 bases between. The CDR3 loop is CASSPGPYEQYF. DNA for the CDR3: TGTGCCAGCAGCCCGGGGCCCTACGAGCAGTACTTC.

This rearrangement joins TRBV30 to TRBJ1-4, with D hard to call. The CDR3 spans 15 residues. CDR1 is GTSNPN, CDR2 SVGIG, per germline (reference sequence). The V end was cut by 1 base, the J end by 5 bases, with 14 bases between. This chain's CDR3 is CAWSAPHLRNEKLFF. In DNA, the CDR3 is TGTGCCTGGAGTGCCCCACACCTTCGGAATGAAAAACTGTTTTTT.

This sequence joins TRBV28 and TRBJ1-3; D not certain. V gave up 5 bases and J gave up 0 bases, with 17 bases separating them. CDR1 and CDR2 from the germline V gene are MDHEN and SYDVKM. The CDR3 runs 17 residues. The CDR3 DNA follows: TGTGCCAGCAGTCCCCTTTCCGGCCGGAACTCTGGAAACACCATATATTTT. This gives the protein CASSPLSGRNSGNTIYF.

This chain uses TRBV5-1 with TRBJ2-1, with D unclear. The CDR3 loop spans 11 amino acids. Per the germline V gene, CDR1 is SGHRS and CDR2 is YFSETQ. V lost 7 bases and J lost 7, with 9 bases in between. CDR3 region: CASSAQNEQFF. The CDR3 DNA follows: TGCGCCAGCTCCGCACAGAATGAGCAGTTCTTC. Complete variable domain (other parts from reference TRBV5-1 and TRBJ2-1): KAGVTQTPRYLIKTRGQQVTLSCSPISGHRSVSWYQQTPGQGLQFLFEYFSETQRNKGNFPGRFSGRQFSNSRSEMNVSTLELGDSALYLCASSAQNEQFFGPGTRLTVL.

The gene calls are TRBV5-5 and TRBJ1-2; TRBD1 might be the D (5 bases). CDR1 and CDR2 from the germline V gene are SGHKS and YYEKEE (reference sequence). The CDR3 has 14 amino acids. V lost 0 bases to trimming and J lost 4 bases, with 10 bases between them. CDR3 nucleotides: TGTGCCAGCAGCTTGGAGGCAGGGTCCTATGGCTACACCTTC. Residues: CASSLEAGSYGYTF.

J is TRBJ2-3 and V is TRBV2; D may be TRBD1 (5 bases). This CDR3 region has 15 residues. CDR1 is SNHLY and CDR2 is FYNNEI in the germline V gene. V was pared by 3 bases and J by 6 bases, with 16 bases between. The chain's CDR3 is CASSDWGPPADTQYF. DNA for the CDR3: TGTGCCAGCAGTGACTGGGGCCCCCCCGCGGATACGCAGTATTTT.

This chain links TRBV5-4 with TRBJ2-3, with D perhaps matching TRBD2 (7 bases). V lost 2 bases to trimming and J lost 4 bases, with 14 bases between them. The CDR3 covers 15 residues. The germline CDR1 and CDR2 sequences are SGHNT and YYREEE (reference sequence). CDR3 in amino acids: CASSFGGGGSDTQYF. The CDR3 coding sequence is TGTGCCAGCAGCTTTGGGGGGGGCGGGTCAGATACGCAGTATTTT. The full variable domain, in which reference TRBV5-4 and TRBJ2-3 provide the parts outside the CDR3, is ETGVTQSPTHLIKTRGQQVTLRCSSQSGHNTVSWYQQALGQGPQFIFQYYREEENGRGNFPPRFSGLQFPNYSSELNVNALELDDSALYLCASSFGGGGSDTQYFGPGTRLTVL.

This clone was detected only once. The chain is built from TRBV28 and TRBJ1-2, with 7 positions matching TRBD1. In germline, CDR1 is MDHEN, CDR2 SYDVKM. The CDR3 length is 15 residues. J gave up 6 bases and V 10 bases, and 17 bases lay outside the gene matches. CDR3 coding DNA: TGTGCCAACGACGACAGGGTATTAATTTCAAATGGCTACACCTTC. The encoded protein is CANDDRVLISNGYTF.

This clone was detected only a few times. V and J are TRBV18 and TRBJ1-1; no clear D. The CDR3 contains 16 residues. In germline, CDR1 is KGHSH, CDR2 LQKENI. Trimming took 5 bases from V and 0 from J, leaving 16 bases between them. CDR3 residues: CASSVSRPGLNTEAFF. Written as DNA, the CDR3 is TGTGCCAGCTCAGTCTCCCGGCCAGGCCTGAACACTGAAGCTTTCTTT.

The CDR3 sequence is CASSEGEGYEQYF. In DNA form, the CDR3 reads TGCGCCAGCAGCGAGGGGGAAGGCTACGAGCAGTACTTC. The chain couples TRBV4-1 to TRBJ2-7; weak D call: TRBD1 (6 bases). Germline CDR1 MGHRA, CDR2 YSYEKL. V was shortened by 5 bases and J by 3 bases, with 11 bases between the two germline ends. This CDR3 has 13 residues.

The chain uses TRBV7-8 and TRBJ2-7; D might be TRBD1 (6 bases). This CDR3 is 13 amino acids long. Per the germline V gene, CDR1 is SGHVS and CDR2 is FQNEAQ. V lost 4 bases and J 3 bases, leaving 10 bases between the germline ends. The CDR3 protein is CASSSRQDYEQYF. The DNA for the CDR3 is TGTGCCAGCAGCTCCAGACAGGACTACGAGCAGTACTTC. Full variable domain (missing parts from reference TRBV7-8 and TRBJ2-7): GAGVSQSPRYKVAKRGQDVALRCDPISGHVSLFWYQQALGQGPEFLTYFQNEAQLDKSGLPSDRFFAERPEGSVSTLKIQRTQQEDSAVYLCASSSRQDYEQYFGPGTRLTVT.

The J gene is TRBJ2-7, the V gene TRBV6-1, with 8 positions matching TRBD2. Germline V CDR1 and CDR2: MNHNS, SASEGT. This CDR3 comprises 15 residues. J gave up 2 bases and V 2 bases, and 5 bases lay outside the gene matches. The chain's CDR3 is CASSERGGFTYEQYF. DNA for the CDR3: TGTGCCAGCAGTGAACGGGGGGGTTTCACCTACGAGCAGTACTTC.

V gene TRBV7-6 combines with J gene TRBJ2-2; D may be TRBD2 (5 bases). Germline V gene data show CDR1 as SGHVS and CDR2 as FNYEAQ. The CDR3 extends over 13 amino acids. Trimming removed 1 base at V and 5 bases at J, with 5 bases between. The CDR3 bases are TGTGCCAGCAGCTTAGGGAGGACCGGGGAGCTGTTTTTT. It translates to CASSLGRTGELFF. Together with reference TRBV7-6 and TRBJ2-2, the CDR3 gives the full variable domain: GAGVSQSPRYKVTKRGQDVALRCDPISGHVSLYWYRQALGQGPEFLTYFNYEAQQDKSGLPNDRFSAERPEGSISTLTIQRTEQRDSAMYRCASSLGRTGELFFGEGSRLTVL.

The chain recombines TRBV19 with TRBJ1-5, with D unresolved. Germline-derived CDR1 and CDR2 are LNHDA and SQIVND (reference sequence). With 8 bases removed from V and 5 bases from J, the gap between germline ends came to 16 bases. The CDR3 spans 14 residues. CDR3 coding DNA: TGTGCCAGTTGTAAAGGGTTTTTCGATCAGCCCCAGCATTTT. Translating it yields CASCKGFFDQPQHF.

This clone was found once. V and J are TRBV7-9 and TRBJ2-6; TRBD2 aligns across 12 bases. The germline gives CDR1 SEHNR, CDR2 FQNEAQ (reference sequence). CDR3 size: 19 residues. The V and J ends lost 6 bases and 4 bases, in that order; junction bases with no gene match: 13. CDR3 amino acids: CASRPWTSGISTGANVLTF. CDR3 nucleotides: TGTGCCAGCAGACCCTGGACTAGCGGGATATCCACCGGGGCCAACGTCCTGACTTTC.

The chain combines TRBV30 with TRBJ2-7, with TRBD1 matching over 8 bases. J gave up 2 bases and V 1 base, and 1 base lay outside the gene matches. The CDR3 runs 13 residues. The V gene's germline CDR1 is GTSNPN and CDR2 SVGIG (reference sequence). This CDR3 is CAWSGTGTYEQYF. CDR3 in DNA: TGTGCCTGGAGTGGGACAGGGACCTACGAGCAGTACTTC.

The V gene is TRBV9, the J gene TRBJ2-1; the D gene could be TRBD1 or TRBD2 (5 bases each). The CDR3 consists of 15 residues. Germline V CDR1 and CDR2: SGDLS, YYNGEE. Trimming cost V 0 bases and J 9 bases, with 16 bases left between them. As DNA, the CDR3 is TGTGCCAGCAGCGTAGTAGGGGACCGCTACGGTGAGCAGTTCTTC. Amino acids: CASSVVGDRYGEQFF.

The rearrangement links TRBV5-1 to TRBJ1-3; a weak D match, TRBD1 (5 bases). Deletions cut 4 bases from V and 0 bases from J, with 17 bases between. Germline V gene data show CDR1 as SGHRS and CDR2 as YFSETQ. The CDR3 length is 17 residues. The CDR3 nucleotides read TGCGCCAGCAGCCCATGGGGGTCTCGCGACTCTGGAAACACCATATATTTT. Its protein product is CASSPWGSRDSGNTIYF.

The chain has TRBV12-5 and TRBJ1-2; 8 bases match TRBD1. Germline V gene data show CDR1 as LGHNT and CDR2 as FRNRAP. This CDR3 has 15 residues. Losses at the gene ends were 3 bases for V and 5 bases for J; bases not matched to a gene: 8. The CDR3 sequence is CASGLYRDRRYGYTF. The CDR3 DNA reads TGTGCTAGTGGTTTATACCGGGACAGGAGATATGGCTACACCTTC.

The CDR3 sequence: CASSFEVTSPYEQYF. DNA for the CDR3: TGTGCCAGCAGTTTTGAGGTGACATCTCCCTACGAGCAGTACTTC. The chain couples TRBV28 to TRBJ2-7; D not resolved. The germline V and J ends were trimmed by 3 bases and 2 bases, with 14 bases remaining between them. Germline V lookup: CDR1 MDHEN, CDR2 SYDVKM. The CDR3 extends over 15 amino acids.